This passage covers 27 T cell receptor beta chains from one sample sequenced in a study of shared clonotypes between healthy human individuals (dated by TCRdb to about 2020). CD8 naive samples consisted of CD45RO-negative cells that were positively selected for CCR7, yielding a CD45RA+CCR7+ population without TemRA cells. Libraries were prepared through the immunoSEQ multiplex PCR assay. The table comes from immuneACCESS by way of TCRdb, which keeps in-frame sequences with V and J called. Part of the clones is missing from these tables; in studies checked, under half for an unresolved V gene and the rest for unknown reasons. Counted in this sample were about 2.2 million clones; about 93% of them appeared once. Roughly 1.8% of the sample comes from the top ten. The sequencing sample was made of naive CD8+ T cells from PBMCs. The cell subset or site label of this sample denotes: CD45RA+CCR7+. The receptors were sampled from a man aged 18 to 30 in good health. Some clones in this sample may be carry-over from other donors' samples.

The chain uses TRBV2 and TRBJ2-7, with D possibly matching TRBD2 (5 bases). Trimming removed 5 bases from V and 5 bases from J, with 16 bases in between. Germline V lookup: CDR1 SNHLY, CDR2 FYNNEI. There are 14 residues in the CDR3. CDR3 bases: TGTGCCAGCAGTATTGACCGGGAACCTGACGAGCAGTACTTC. Its protein product is CASSIDREPDEQYF. The full variable domain, completed using reference TRBV2 and TRBJ2-7, is EPEVTQTPSHQVTQMGQEVILRCVPISNHLYFYWYRQILGQKVEFLVSFYNNEISEKSEIFDDQFSVERPDGSNFTLKIRSTKLEDSAMYFCASSIDREPDEQYFGPGTRLTVT.

The chain links TRBV6-5 to TRBJ2-7; TRBD2 agrees at 7 bases. CDR3 length: 15 amino acids. Germline CDR1 and CDR2: MNHEY and SVGAGI. V was pared by 2 bases and J by 3 bases, with 7 bases of the junction left unmatched. The CDR3 spells CASSYGGGGNYEQYF. The DNA for the CDR3 is TGTGCCAGCAGTTACGGGGGGGGAGGCAACTACGAGCAGTACTTC.

Points on this clone: At the DNA level, this CDR3 is encoded by other sequences in the same sample as well. This sequence joins TRBV28 and TRBJ1-2; perhaps TRBD1 as D (6 bases). CDR1 and CDR2 (germline): MDHEN, SYDVKM. V was pared by 3 bases and J by 2 bases, with 7 bases between. The length of the CDR3 is 13 residues. CDR3 DNA sequence: TGTGCCAGCAGTTTGCAGGGGAACTATGGCTACACCTTC. Protein product: CASSLQGNYGYTF.

This clone was seen a single time. The rearrangement joins TRBV19 to TRBJ1-2; no definite D call. V was cut by 7 bases and J by 3 bases, with 6 bases left in between. This CDR3 is 11 amino acids long. Germline V lookup: CDR1 LNHDA, CDR2 SQIVND (reference sequence). This CDR3 reads CASTQDYGYTF. CDR3 DNA: TGTGCCAGTACCCAGGACTATGGCTACACCTTC.

This chain links TRBV7-8 with TRBJ2-5; TRBD2 matches 7 bases. The J segment lost 1 base and the V segment lost 5 bases, leaving 7 bases of the junction unmatched. Germline CDR1 reads SGHVS; CDR2 reads FQNEAQ. The CDR3 is 15 residues long. The CDR3: CASSKDLAVQETQYF. The CDR3 DNA sequence: TGTGCCAGCAGCAAAGACCTAGCGGTCCAAGAGACCCAGTACTTC.

The chain is built from TRBV9 and TRBJ2-3; TRBD1 matches 7 bases. The germline gives CDR1 SGDLS, CDR2 YYNGEE. J lost 5 bases, V lost 4 bases, and 13 bases had no gene match. This CDR3 spans 16 amino acids. The CDR3 protein is CASSYTPGTVVDTQYF. As DNA, the CDR3 is TGTGCCAGCAGCTATACCCCCGGGACAGTGGTAGATACGCAGTATTTT.

This chain connects TRBV28 to TRBJ2-5; D possibly corresponds to TRBD1 (6 bases). The CDR3 sequence is 17 residues long. Germline V gene sequence: CDR1 MDHEN, CDR2 SYDVKM. Trimming left V 1 base short and J 5 bases short, with 20 bases between. CDR3 coding DNA: TGTGCCAGCAGTTTATTGAGGGGCAGGGGACCTGGGGAGACCCAGTACTTC. It codes for CASSLLRGRGPGETQYF.

This rearrangement joins TRBV5-1 to TRBJ2-1, with 8 bases identical to TRBD2. The CDR3 totals 17 residues. CDR1 is SGHRS and CDR2 is YFSETQ in the germline V gene. V dropped 1 base and J dropped 7; count of bases not matched to a gene: 13. Here the CDR3 reads CASSLFERESGLNEQFF. The CDR3 nucleotides read TGCGCCAGCAGCTTGTTTGAGCGGGAGTCGGGACTGAATGAGCAGTTCTTC.

The J gene is TRBJ1-5, the V gene TRBV6-1, with D hard to call. The V gene's germline CDR1 is MNHNS and CDR2 SASEGT. This CDR3 has 10 residues. With 5 bases removed from V and 6 bases from J, the gap between germline ends came to 2 bases. The chain's CDR3 is CASSLQPQHF. The CDR3 region has the DNA TGTGCCAGCAGTCTTCAGCCCCAGCATTTT.

The rearrangement links TRBV11-3 to TRBJ2-2; 13 bases map to TRBD2. The CDR3 consists of 16 residues. Losses at the gene ends were 5 bases for V and 4 bases for J; bases not matched to a gene: 4. Germline assignment: CDR1 SGHNT and CDR2 YENEEA. The CDR3 DNA sequence: TGTGCCAGCAGCCTAGGACTAGCGGGAGCCACCGGGGAGCTGTTTTTT. Translation gives CASSLGLAGATGELFF.

This sequence joins TRBV9 and TRBJ1-1, with 9 bases identical to TRBD1. Germline CDR1 is SGDLS and CDR2 is YYNGEE. The ends lost 3 bases at V and 3 bases at J; junction bases unmatched: 15. CDR3 length: 18 amino acids. The CDR3 loop reads CASSASRRTGALDTEAFF. In DNA, the CDR3 is TGTGCCAGCAGCGCATCGAGAAGGACAGGGGCGTTGGACACTGAAGCTTTCTTT.

With regard to this clone: Additional DNA sequences in this sample encode the identical CDR3. The V call is TRBV7-3, the J call TRBJ2-3; TRBD2 aligns across 10 bases. This CDR3 is 16 amino acids long. Looked up from germline, CDR1 is SGHTA and CDR2 is FQGTGA. J gave up 1 base and V 1 base, and 2 bases lay outside the gene matches. In nucleotides, the CDR3 is TGTGCCAGCAGCTTAAGGACTAGCGGTGGCACAGATACGCAGTATTTT. Encoded protein: CASSLRTSGGTDTQYF.

This chain links TRBV28 with TRBJ2-1; 13 bases are a match to TRBD2. The CDR3 sequence is 14 residues long. J gave up 8 bases and V 5 bases, and 3 bases lay outside the gene matches. The V gene's germline CDR1 is MDHEN and CDR2 SYDVKM. CDR3: CASSVLAGGDEQFF. For the CDR3, the DNA is TGTGCCAGCAGTGTACTAGCGGGAGGGGATGAGCAGTTCTTC.

As to this clone: Other DNA sequences in this specimen translate into the identical CDR3. V gene TRBV29-1 combines with J gene TRBJ1-2; D is ambiguous. Germline CDR1 reads SQVTM; CDR2 reads ANQGSEA. The CDR3 totals 13 residues. V lost 0 bases and J 5 bases, leaving 10 bases between the germline ends. The CDR3 coding sequence is TGCAGCGTTGAAGATAGGACGGCTTATGGCTACACCTTC. Its protein is CSVEDRTAYGYTF.

The chain couples TRBV5-1 to TRBJ2-4; D is perhaps TRBD2 (6 bases). CDR1 and CDR2 from the germline V gene are SGHRS and YFSETQ. V was clipped by 6 bases and J by 2 bases, with 15 bases between them. CDR3 length: 15 residues. CDR3 sequence reads: CASTRFSGSKNIQYF. In nucleotides, the CDR3 is TGCGCCAGCACCCGGTTTAGCGGCTCCAAAAACATTCAGTACTTC.

The chain combines TRBV11-2 with TRBJ2-7, with 7 nucleotides matching TRBD2. CDR1 SGHAT and CDR2 FQNNGV come from the germline V gene. The CDR3 covers 14 residues. Trimming cost V 5 bases and J 3 bases; bases outside gene matches: 7. For the CDR3, the DNA is TGTGCCAGCAGCCTAGCAGCGGGGATCTACGAGCAGTACTTC. It encodes CASSLAAGIYEQYF.

As regards this clone: Other nucleotide sequences in the sample specify the same CDR3. The gene calls are TRBV5-1 and TRBJ2-7; tentatively, D is TRBD2 (6 bases). The CDR3 has 13 amino acids. Per the germline V gene, CDR1 is SGHRS and CDR2 is YFSETQ. The ends were cut back, 2 bases at V and 2 bases at J, with 8 bases in the middle. The CDR3 is CASSFSGPYEQYF. The DNA for the CDR3 is TGCGCCAGCAGCTTTAGCGGCCCCTACGAGCAGTACTTC.

The rearrangement links TRBV6-6 to TRBJ1-2; D is unresolved. The CDR3 extends over 14 amino acids. The V gene lost 6 bases and the J gene lost 7 bases, with 18 bases spanning the gap. Germline assignment: CDR1 MNHNY and CDR2 SVGAGI (reference sequence). The CDR3: CASSPYRTPTGYTF. DNA for the CDR3: TGTGCCAGCAGCCCCTACCGTACCCCTACTGGCTACACCTTC.

V and J are TRBV9 and TRBJ2-5; the D call may be TRBD1 or TRBD2 (5 bases each). With 4 bases removed from V and 5 bases from J, the gap between germline ends came to 18 bases. This CDR3 contains 15 residues. Germline V CDR1 and CDR2: SGDLS, YYNGEE. The chain's CDR3 is CASSQSGGSMETQYF. The CDR3 region has the DNA TGTGCCAGCAGCCAGAGTGGGGGTAGTATGGAGACCCAGTACTTC.

The rearrangement joins TRBV23-1 to TRBJ2-7, with D perhaps TRBD1 or TRBD2 (6 bases each). TRBV23-1 is sorted into the ORF group, with uncertain function. CDR3 length: 17 amino acids. V lost 5 bases and J 4 bases, leaving 24 bases between the germline ends. CDR3 DNA: TGCGCCAGCAGTTACCCCCCCACAGGGCGCGGGGAGTACGAGCAGTACTTC. It translates to CASSYPPTGRGEYEQYF.

The chain uses TRBV9 and TRBJ2-1; TRBD2 agrees at 7 bases. The CDR3 contains 15 residues. V trimming: 2 bases; J trimming: 2 bases; junction bases outside the gene matches: 4. Germline lookup yields CDR1 SGDLS and CDR2 YYNGEE. The CDR3 nucleotides are TGTGCCAGCAGCGTGGAGCGGGACCCCTACAATGAGCAGTTCTTC. Its protein product is CASSVERDPYNEQFF.

On this clone itself: The identical CDR3 is also encoded by other nucleotide sequences in the sample. The chain recombines TRBV28 with TRBJ1-5; no reliable D call. The CDR3 is 13 residues long. Germline V gene lookup returns CDR1 MDHEN and CDR2 SYDVKM. Trimming took off 6 bases at V and 0 bases at J, with 6 bases between the two ends. CDR3 coding DNA: TGTGCCAGCAGACTATATAGCAATCAGCCCCAGCATTTT. Protein: CASRLYSNQPQHF. Together with reference TRBV28 and TRBJ1-5, the CDR3 gives the full variable domain: DVKVTQSSRYLVKRTGEKVFLECVQDMDHENMFWYRQDPGLGLRLIYFSYDVKMKEKGDIPEGYSVSREKKERFSLILESASTNQTSMYLCASRLYSNQPQHFGDGTRLSIL.

The gene calls are TRBV7-2 and TRBJ2-2, with D possibly being TRBD2 (5 bases). The V end lost 2 bases, the J end lost 7 bases, and 11 bases lay between the germline ends. The CDR3 totals 14 residues. Per germline, CDR1 SGHTA and CDR2 FQGNSA. The CDR3 DNA is TGTGCCAGCAGCTTACAGCGGAGTCTCGGGGAGCTGTTTTTT. Translated: CASSLQRSLGELFF.

The J gene is TRBJ2-5, the V gene TRBV27; tentative D call: TRBD2 (6 bases). CDR3 length equals 12 residues. V lost 6 bases to trimming and J lost 5 bases, with 10 bases between them. Germline V gives CDR1 MNHEY, CDR2 SMNVEV (reference sequence). CDR3 sequence reads: CASSRGGETQYF. The CDR3 nucleotides read TGTGCCAGCAGCCGTGGGGGGGAGACCCAGTACTTC.

This chain joins TRBV5-8 and TRBJ2-5; 7 bases are shared with TRBD2. CDR3 length equals 18 residues. Germline CDR1 and CDR2: SGHTS and YDEGEE. Trimming took 0 bases from V and 4 from J; bases not matched to a gene: 15. For the CDR3, the DNA is TGTGCCAGCAGCTTGGCCGGGAGGAGGGGTACGGGCCCAGAGACCCAGTACTTC. Translating it yields CASSLAGRRGTGPETQYF.

The gene calls are TRBV19 and TRBJ1-5; weak D call: TRBD1 (6 bases). The CDR3 contains 15 residues. Looked up from germline, CDR1 is LNHDA and CDR2 is SQIVND (reference sequence). V was clipped by 9 bases and J by 7 bases, with 22 bases between them. This CDR3 is CASYDTLAGAQPQHF. As DNA, the CDR3 is TGTGCCAGCTATGACACACTCGCAGGGGCCCAGCCCCAGCATTTT.

The chain joins TRBV7-3 to TRBJ2-1; TRBD2 agrees at 12 bases. Germline CDR1 SGHTA, CDR2 FQGTGA. The CDR3 runs 15 residues. V lost 2 bases, J lost 9 bases, and 5 bases stayed unmatched. CDR3 residues: CASSLLAGGHSEQFF. CDR3 sequence (DNA): TGTGCCAGCAGCTTACTAGCGGGAGGGCACAGTGAGCAGTTCTTC. The variable domain in full, with the rest retrieved from reference TRBV7-3 and TRBJ2-1, is GAGVSQTPSNKVTEKGKYVELRCDPISGHTALYWYRQSLGQGPEFLIYFQGTGAADDSGLPNDRFFAVRPEGSVSTLKIQRTERGDSAVYLCASSLLAGGHSEQFFGPGTRLTVL.